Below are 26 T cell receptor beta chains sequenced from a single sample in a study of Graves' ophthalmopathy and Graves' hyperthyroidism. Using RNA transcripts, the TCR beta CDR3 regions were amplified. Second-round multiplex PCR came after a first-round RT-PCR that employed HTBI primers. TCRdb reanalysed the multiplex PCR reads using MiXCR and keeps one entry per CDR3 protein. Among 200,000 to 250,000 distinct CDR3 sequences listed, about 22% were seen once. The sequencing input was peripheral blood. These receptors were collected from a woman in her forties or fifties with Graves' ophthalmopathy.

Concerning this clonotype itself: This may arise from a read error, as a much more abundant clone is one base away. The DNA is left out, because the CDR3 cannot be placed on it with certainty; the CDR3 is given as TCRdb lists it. Here the CDR3 reads CASSTSDYPAFF. This chain links TRBV5-6 with TRBJ1-1. Inclusive of both ends, the CDR3 amounts to 12 amino acids. Per the germline V gene, CDR1 is SGHDT and CDR2 is YYEEEE.

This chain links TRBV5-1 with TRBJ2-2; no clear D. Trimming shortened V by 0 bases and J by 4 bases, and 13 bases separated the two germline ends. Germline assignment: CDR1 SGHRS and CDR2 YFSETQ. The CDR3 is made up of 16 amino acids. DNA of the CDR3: TGCGCCAGCAGCTTGGAAAGGGCCCAGATCACCGGGGAGCTGTTTTTT. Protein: CASSLERAQITGELFF.

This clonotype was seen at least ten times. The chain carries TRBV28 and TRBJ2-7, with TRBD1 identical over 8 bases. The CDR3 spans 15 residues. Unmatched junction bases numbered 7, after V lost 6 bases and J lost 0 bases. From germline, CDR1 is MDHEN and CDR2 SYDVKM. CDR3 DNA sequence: TGTGCCAGCAGCCCAGGGACAGGACTCTCCTACGAGCAGTACTTC. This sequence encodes CASSPGTGLSYEQYF.

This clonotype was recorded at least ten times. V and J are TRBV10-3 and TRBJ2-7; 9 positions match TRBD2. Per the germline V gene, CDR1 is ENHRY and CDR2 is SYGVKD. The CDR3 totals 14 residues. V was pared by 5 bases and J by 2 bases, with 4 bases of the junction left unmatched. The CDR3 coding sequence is TGTGCCATCAGTACTAGCGGGTCCGCCTACGAGCAGTACTTC. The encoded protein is CAISTSGSAYEQYF.

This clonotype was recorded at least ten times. The CDR3 region has the DNA TGTGCCAGCAGTTACGGGGGGGGGCTTGGCAATCAGCCCCAGCATTTT. This codes for CASSYGGGLGNQPQHF. The V and J genes are TRBV6-5 and TRBJ1-5, with TRBD1 as a possible D gene (6 bases). This CDR3 has 16 residues. Germline CDR1 is MNHEY and CDR2 is SVGAGI. Trimming took 2 bases from V and 2 from J, leaving 13 bases between them.

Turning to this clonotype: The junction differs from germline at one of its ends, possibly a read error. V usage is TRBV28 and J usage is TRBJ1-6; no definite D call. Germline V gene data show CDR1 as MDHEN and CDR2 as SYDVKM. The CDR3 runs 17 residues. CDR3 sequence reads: CASSLGGRLEYSSPLHF. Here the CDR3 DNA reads TGTGCCAGCAGTTTAGGTGGCCGACTAGAGTATAGTTCACCCCTCCACTTT.

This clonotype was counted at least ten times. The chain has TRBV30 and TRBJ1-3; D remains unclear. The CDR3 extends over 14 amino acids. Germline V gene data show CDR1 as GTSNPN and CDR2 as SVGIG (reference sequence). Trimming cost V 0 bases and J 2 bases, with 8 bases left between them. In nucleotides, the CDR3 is TGTGCCTGGAGTGTAGGAGGGACTGGAAACACCATATATTTT. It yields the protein CAWSVGGTGNTIYF.

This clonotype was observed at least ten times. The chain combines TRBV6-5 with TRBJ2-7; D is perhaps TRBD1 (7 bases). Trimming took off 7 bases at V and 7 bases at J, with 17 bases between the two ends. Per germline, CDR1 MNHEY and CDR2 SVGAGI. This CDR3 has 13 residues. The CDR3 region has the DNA TGTGCCAGCATGCGAGAGGGGGCGGGAGAGCAGTACTTC. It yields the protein CASMREGAGEQYF.

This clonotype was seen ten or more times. The CDR3 nucleotides read TGTGCCAGCAGCCGGGACGGCCTCAACGAGCAGTACTTC. As protein: CASSRDGLNEQYF. The rearrangement links TRBV6-2 or TRBV6-3 to TRBJ2-7; the D gene could be TRBD1 or TRBD2 (5 bases each). CDR3 length: 13 residues. Germline CDR1 is MNHEY and CDR2 is SVGEGT. Trimming removed 6 bases at V and 5 bases at J, with 14 bases between.

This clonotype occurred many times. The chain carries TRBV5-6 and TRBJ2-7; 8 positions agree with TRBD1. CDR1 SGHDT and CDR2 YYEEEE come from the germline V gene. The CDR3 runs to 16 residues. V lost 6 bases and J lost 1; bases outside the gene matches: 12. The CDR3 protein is CASTWDRLAGSYEQYF. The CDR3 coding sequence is TGTGCCAGCACCTGGGACAGGTTGGCGGGATCCTACGAGCAGTACTTC.

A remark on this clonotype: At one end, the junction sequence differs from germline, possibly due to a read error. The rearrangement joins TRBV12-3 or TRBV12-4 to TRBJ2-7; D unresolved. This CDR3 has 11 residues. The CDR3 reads CASRLGIEQYF. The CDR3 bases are TGTGCCAGCAGGTTAGGTATCGAGCAGTACTTC.

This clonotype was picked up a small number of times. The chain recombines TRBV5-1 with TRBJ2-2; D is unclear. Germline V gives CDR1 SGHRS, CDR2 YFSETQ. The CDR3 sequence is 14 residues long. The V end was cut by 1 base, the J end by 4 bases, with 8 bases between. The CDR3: CASSLFVGTGELFF. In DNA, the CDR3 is TGCGCCAGCAGCTTGTTTGTGGGCACCGGGGAGCTGTTTTTT.

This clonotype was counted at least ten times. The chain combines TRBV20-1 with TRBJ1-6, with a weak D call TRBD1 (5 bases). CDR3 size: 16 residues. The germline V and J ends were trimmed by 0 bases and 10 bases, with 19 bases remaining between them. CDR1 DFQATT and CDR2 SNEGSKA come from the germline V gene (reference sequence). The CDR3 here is CSARESGGSRRSPLHF. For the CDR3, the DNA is TGCAGTGCTAGAGAAAGCGGGGGGTCCCGTAGATCACCCCTCCACTTT.

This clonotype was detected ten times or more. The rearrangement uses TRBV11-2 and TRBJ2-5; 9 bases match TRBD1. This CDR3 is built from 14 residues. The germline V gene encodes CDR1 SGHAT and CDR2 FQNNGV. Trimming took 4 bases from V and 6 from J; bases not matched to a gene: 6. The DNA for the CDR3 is TGTGCCAGCAGCTCACGACAGGGGGGGCAGACCCAGTACTTC. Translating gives CASSSRQGGQTQYF.

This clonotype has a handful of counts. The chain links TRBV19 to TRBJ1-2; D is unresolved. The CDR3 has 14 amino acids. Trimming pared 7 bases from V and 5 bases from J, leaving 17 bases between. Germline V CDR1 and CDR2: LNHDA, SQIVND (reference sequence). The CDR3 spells CASTRSMASYGYTF. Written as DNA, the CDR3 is TGTGCCAGTACTCGGTCTATGGCTTCGTATGGCTACACCTTC. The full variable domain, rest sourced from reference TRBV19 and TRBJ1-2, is DGGITQSPKYLFRKEGQNVTLSCEQNLNHDAMYWYRQDPGQGLRLIYYSQIVNDFQKGDIAEGYSVSREKKESFPLTVTSAQKNPTAFYLCASTRSMASYGYTFGSGTRLTVV.

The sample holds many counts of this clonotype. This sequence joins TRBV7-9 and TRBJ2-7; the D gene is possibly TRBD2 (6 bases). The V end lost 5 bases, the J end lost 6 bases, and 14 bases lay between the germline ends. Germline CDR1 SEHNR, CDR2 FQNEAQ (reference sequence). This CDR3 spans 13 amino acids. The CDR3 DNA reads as TGTGCCAGCAGCCCCGGGGGTTTCGGCGAGCAGTACTTC. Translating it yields CASSPGGFGEQYF. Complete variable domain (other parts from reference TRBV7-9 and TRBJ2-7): DTGVSQNPRHKITKRGQNVTFRCDPISEHNRLYWYRQTLGQGPEFLTYFQNEAQLEKSRLLSDRFSAERPKGSFSTLEIQRTEQGDSAMYLCASSPGGFGEQYFGPGTRLTVT.

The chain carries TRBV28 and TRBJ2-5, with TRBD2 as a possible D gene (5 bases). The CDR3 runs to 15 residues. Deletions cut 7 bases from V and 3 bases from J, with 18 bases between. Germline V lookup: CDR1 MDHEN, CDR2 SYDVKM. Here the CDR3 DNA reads TGTGCCAGCAAGTATGAGGGAGTATTGGAAGAGACCCAGTACTTC. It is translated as CASKYEGVLEETQYF. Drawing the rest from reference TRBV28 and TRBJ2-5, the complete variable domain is DVKVTQSSRYLVKRTGEKVFLECVQDMDHENMFWYRQDPGLGLRLIYFSYDVKMKEKGDIPEGYSVSREKKERFSLILESASTNQTSMYLCASKYEGVLEETQYFGPGTRLLVL.

CDR3 amino acids: CASSTRSKIASYEQYF. CDR3 DNA: TGTGCCAGCAGTACCAGATCCAAGATAGCATCCTACGAGCAGTACTTC. The rearrangement links TRBV12-3 or TRBV12-4 to TRBJ2-7; D is undetermined. The V and J ends lost 5 bases and 1 base respectively, with 18 bases between them. The CDR3 has 16 residues.

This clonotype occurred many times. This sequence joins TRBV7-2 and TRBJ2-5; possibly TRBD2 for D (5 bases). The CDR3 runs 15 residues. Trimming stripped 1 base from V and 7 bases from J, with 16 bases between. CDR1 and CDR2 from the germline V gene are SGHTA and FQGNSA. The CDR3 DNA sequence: TGTGCCAGCAGCTTAGTGAGAGGGCAAAAGGGGACCCAGTACTTC. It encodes CASSLVRGQKGTQYF.

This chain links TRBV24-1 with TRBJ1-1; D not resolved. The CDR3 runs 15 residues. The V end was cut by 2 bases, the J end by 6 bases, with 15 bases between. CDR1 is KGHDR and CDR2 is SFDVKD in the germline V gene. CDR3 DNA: TGTGCCACCAGTGATTCTACAGAGTCTGTGGCTGAAGCTTTCTTT. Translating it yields CATSDSTESVAEAFF.

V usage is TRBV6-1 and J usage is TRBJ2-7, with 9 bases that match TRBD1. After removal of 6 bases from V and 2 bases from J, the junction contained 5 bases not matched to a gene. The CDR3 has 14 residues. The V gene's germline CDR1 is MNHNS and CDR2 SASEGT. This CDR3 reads CASRSGTGPYEQYF. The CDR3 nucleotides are TGTGCCAGCAGGTCCGGGACAGGGCCCTACGAGCAGTACTTC.

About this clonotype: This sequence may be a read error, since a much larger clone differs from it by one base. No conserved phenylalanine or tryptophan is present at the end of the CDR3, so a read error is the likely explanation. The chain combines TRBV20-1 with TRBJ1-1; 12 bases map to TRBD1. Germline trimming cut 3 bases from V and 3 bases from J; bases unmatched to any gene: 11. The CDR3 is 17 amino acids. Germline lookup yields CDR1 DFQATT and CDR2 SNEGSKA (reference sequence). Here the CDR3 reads CSASSPGQGAQDTEAFS. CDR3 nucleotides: TGCAGTGCTAGTTCGCCGGGACAGGGGGCTCAGGACACTGAAGCTTTCTCT.

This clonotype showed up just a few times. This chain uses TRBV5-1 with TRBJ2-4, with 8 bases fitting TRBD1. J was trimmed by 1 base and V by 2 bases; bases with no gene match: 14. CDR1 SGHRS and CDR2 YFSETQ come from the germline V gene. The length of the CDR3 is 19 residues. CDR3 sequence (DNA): TGCGCCAGCAGCTTCGGACAGGGAGTGTTAGGTGCGGCCAAAAACATTCAGTACTTC. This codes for CASSFGQGVLGAAKNIQYF. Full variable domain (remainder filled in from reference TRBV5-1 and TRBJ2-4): KAGVTQTPRYLIKTRGQQVTLSCSPISGHRSVSWYQQTPGQGLQFLFEYFSETQRNKGNFPGRFSGRQFSNSRSEMNVSTLELGDSALYLCASSFGQGVLGAAKNIQYFGAGTRLSVL.

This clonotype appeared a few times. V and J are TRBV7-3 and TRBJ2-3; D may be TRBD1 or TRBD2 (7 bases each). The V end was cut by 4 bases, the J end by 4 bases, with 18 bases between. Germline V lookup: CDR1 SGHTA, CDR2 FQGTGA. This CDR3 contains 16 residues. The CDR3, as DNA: TGTGCCAGCAGCTCCAGGGGGGGACGCACGTCAGATACGCAGTATTTT. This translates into CASSSRGGRTSDTQYF.

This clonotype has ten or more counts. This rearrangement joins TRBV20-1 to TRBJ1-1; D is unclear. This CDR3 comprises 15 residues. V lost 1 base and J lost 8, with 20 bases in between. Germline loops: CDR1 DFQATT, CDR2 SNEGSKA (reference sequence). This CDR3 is CSARGATGPSREAFF. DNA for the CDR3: TGCAGTGCTAGAGGGGCCACCGGGCCCAGTAGGGAAGCTTTCTTT.

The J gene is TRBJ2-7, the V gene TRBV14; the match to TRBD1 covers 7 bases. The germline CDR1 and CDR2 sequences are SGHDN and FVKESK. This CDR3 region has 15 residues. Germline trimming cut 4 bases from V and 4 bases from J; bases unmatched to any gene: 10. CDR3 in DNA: TGTGCCAGCAGCCGACGTCGAGGGGGCAGTTACGAGCAGTACTTC. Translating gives CASSRRRGGSYEQYF.